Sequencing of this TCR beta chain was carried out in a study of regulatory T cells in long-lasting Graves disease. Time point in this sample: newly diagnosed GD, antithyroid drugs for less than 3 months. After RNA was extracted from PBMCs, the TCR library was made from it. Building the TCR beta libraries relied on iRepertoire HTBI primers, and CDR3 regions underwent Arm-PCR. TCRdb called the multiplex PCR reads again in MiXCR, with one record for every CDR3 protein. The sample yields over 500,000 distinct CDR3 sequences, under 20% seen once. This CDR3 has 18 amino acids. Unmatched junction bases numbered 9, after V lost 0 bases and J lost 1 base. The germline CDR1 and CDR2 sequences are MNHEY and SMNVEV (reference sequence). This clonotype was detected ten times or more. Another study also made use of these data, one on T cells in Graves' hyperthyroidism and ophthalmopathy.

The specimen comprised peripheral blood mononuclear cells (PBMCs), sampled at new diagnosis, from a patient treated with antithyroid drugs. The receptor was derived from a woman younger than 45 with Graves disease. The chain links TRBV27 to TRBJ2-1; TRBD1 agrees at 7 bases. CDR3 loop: CASSLSFSRTGSYNEQFF. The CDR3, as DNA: TGTGCCAGCAGTTTATCGTTCAGCCGGACAGGTTCCTACAATGAGCAGTTCTTC.